This record concerns one TCR beta chain sequence. TCRdb keeps only in-frame clones here, not all; method: immunoSEQ multiplex PCR. Among around 120,000 clones listed, 90% were seen once. The CDR3 is 15 residues long. Trimming left V 0 bases short and J 6 bases short, with 12 bases between. Germline lookup yields CDR1 MNHEY and CDR2 SVGEGT. These data belong to a study of blood T cell repertoires in COVID-19. Study overall: Whether acute or convalescent, the COVID-19 samples came from the United States, Italy and Spain. Sample material is recorded as cDNA or gDNA derived from T cells, B-cell-depleted T cells, or PBMCs.

The sequence was collected from a woman aged 55-69 years with COVID-19, enrolled during active disease. The sample comprised peripheral blood. This rearrangement joins TRBV6-2 or TRBV6-3 to TRBJ1-5; possibly TRBD1 for D (5 bases). This CDR3 is CASSYSAGTRQPQHF. The CDR3 DNA follows: TGTGCCAGCAGTTACTCCGCAGGGACTCGTCAGCCCCAGCATTTT.